The rows below give T cell receptor beta chains drawn from one sample of a study of response to subunit inactivated influenza vaccine. Via MiXCR, TCRdb re-called the RT-PCR reads, giving one row per CDR3 protein. The sample shows about 520,000 distinct CDR3 sequences, over 25% of them seen only once. This specimen was CD4+ T cells sorted from PBMCs, taken 5 days after vaccination. These receptors came from a man between 45 and 60 years old who received an inactivated influenza vaccine. CDR3s include the opening cysteine and the closing phenylalanine or tryptophan. The D gene is left open where the match is weak. Size is stated for part of the rows, as once, few or many counts, or as a class when the clone is expanded.

V gene	D gene	J gene	clone size	CDR3 protein	CDR3 DNA
TRBV12-3/TRBV12-4	TRBD1	TRBJ1-6	few	CASSFPSLRDRNSPLHF	TGTGCCAGCAGTTTCCCTTCTCTCCGGGACAGGAATTCACCCCTCCACTTT
TRBV15	-	TRBJ1-5	-	CATSGTSSNQPQHF	TGTGCCACCTCCGGGACAAGTAGCAATCAGCCCCAGCATTTT
TRBV7-9	TRBD1	TRBJ1-4	few	CASSKGQDAGEKLFF	TGTGCCAGCAGCAAGGGACAGGATGCGGGTGAAAAACTGTTTTTT
TRBV29-1	-	TRBJ1-2	few	CSVQSSTTLDRYGYTF	TGCAGCGTCCAATCTTCAACCACCCTCGATAGATATGGCTACACCTTC
TRBV12-3/TRBV12-4	TRBD2	TRBJ2-1	few	CASRTSGVEEQFF	TGTGCCAGCAGGACTAGCGGGGTAGAGGAGCAGTTCTTC
TRBV18	-	TRBJ1-2	-	CASSSQTDYGYTF	TGTGCCAGCTCCTCACAGACGGACTATGGCTACACCTTC
TRBV20-1	-	TRBJ2-7	few	CSARVGVAYEQYF	TGCAGTGCTAGAGTAGGGGTTGCCTACGAGCAGTACTTC
TRBV13	TRBD2	TRBJ2-3	-	CASSFGFGAGGDTDTQYF	TGTGCCAGCAGCTTCGGTTTTGGGGCGGGAGGGGACACAGATACGCAGTATTTT
TRBV27	TRBD2	TRBJ2-2	many	CASSGLAGELFF	TGTGCCAGCAGCGGACTAGCCGGGGAGCTGTTTTTT
TRBV20-1	TRBD1	TRBJ1-1	few	CSARDGSQGRNTEAFF	TGCAGTGCTAGAGATGGCTCACAGGGGCGGAACACTGAAGCTTTCTTT
TRBV4-1	-	TRBJ1-2	-	CASSQVGGGANYGYTF	TGCGCCAGCAGCCAAGTTGGGGGGGGAGCTAACTATGGCTACACCTTC